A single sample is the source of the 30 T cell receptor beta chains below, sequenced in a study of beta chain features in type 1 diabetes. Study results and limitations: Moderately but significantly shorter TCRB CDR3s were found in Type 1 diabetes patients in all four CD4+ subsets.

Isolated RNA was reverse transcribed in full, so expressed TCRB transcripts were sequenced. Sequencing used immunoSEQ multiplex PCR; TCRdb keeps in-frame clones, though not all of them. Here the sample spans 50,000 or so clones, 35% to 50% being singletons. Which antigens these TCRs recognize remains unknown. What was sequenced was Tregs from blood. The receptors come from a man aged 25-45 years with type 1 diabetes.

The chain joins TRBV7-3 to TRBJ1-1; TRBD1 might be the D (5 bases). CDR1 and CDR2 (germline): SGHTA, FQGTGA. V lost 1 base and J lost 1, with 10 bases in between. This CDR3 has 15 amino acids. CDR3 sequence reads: CASSLMGQGNTEAFF. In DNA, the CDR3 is TGTGCCAGCAGCTTAATGGGTCAGGGGAACACTGAAGCTTTCTTT.

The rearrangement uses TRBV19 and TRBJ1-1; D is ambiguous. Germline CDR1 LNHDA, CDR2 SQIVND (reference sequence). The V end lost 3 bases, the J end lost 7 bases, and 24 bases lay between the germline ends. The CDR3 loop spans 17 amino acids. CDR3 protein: CASSIDFNSGVLVEAFF. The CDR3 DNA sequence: TGTGCCAGTAGTATTGATTTTAATTCCGGGGTCCTCGTTGAAGCTTTCTTT. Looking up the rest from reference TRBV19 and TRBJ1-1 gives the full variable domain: DGGITQSPKYLFRKEGQNVTLSCEQNLNHDAMYWYRQDPGQGLRLIYYSQIVNDFQKGDIAEGYSVSREKKESFPLTVTSAQKNPTAFYLCASSIDFNSGVLVEAFFGQGTRLTVV.

In DNA, the CDR3 is TGTGCCAGCTCACCACGGCAAGGGGCCCTAGCTAACTATGGCTACACCTTC. It codes for CASSPRQGALANYGYTF. V gene TRBV18 combines with J gene TRBJ1-2; possible D gene TRBD1, 5 bases. The CDR3 runs to 17 residues. Germline V gives CDR1 KGHSH, CDR2 LQKENI. V lost 1 base and J lost 0, with 15 bases in between. The whole variable domain, filled in from reference TRBV18 and TRBJ1-2, reads NAGVMQNPRHLVRRRGQEARLRCSPMKGHSHVYWYRQLPEEGLKFMVYLQKENIIDESGMPKERFSAEFPKEGPSILRIQQVVRGDSAAYFCASSPRQGALANYGYTFGSGTRLTVV.

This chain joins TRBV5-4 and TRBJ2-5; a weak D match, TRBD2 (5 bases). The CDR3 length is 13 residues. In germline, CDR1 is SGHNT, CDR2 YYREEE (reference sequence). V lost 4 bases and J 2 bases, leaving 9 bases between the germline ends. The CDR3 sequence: CASSPGDQETQYF. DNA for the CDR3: TGTGCCAGCAGCCCCGGGGATCAAGAGACCCAGTACTTC.

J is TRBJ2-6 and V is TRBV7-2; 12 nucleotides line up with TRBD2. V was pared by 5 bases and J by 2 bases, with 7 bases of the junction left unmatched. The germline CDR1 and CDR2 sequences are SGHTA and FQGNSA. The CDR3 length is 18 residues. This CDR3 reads CASSARLAGVTGANVLTF. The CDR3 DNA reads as TGTGCCAGCAGCGCCCGACTAGCGGGAGTGACTGGGGCCAACGTCCTGACTTTC.

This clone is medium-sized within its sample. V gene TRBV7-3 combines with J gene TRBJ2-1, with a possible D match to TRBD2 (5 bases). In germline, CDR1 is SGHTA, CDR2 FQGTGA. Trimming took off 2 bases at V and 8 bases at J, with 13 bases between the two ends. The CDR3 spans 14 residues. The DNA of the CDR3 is TGTGCCAGCAGCTTAGGGCTAGCTGAGGATGAGCAGTTCTTC. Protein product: CASSLGLAEDEQFF.

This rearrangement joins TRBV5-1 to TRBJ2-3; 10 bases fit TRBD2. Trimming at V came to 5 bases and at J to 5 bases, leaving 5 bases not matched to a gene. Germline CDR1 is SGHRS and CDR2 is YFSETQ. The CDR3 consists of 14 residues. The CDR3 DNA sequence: TGCGCCAGCAGAGCGGGAGGGCGAGAAGATACGCAGTATTTT. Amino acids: CASRAGGREDTQYF.

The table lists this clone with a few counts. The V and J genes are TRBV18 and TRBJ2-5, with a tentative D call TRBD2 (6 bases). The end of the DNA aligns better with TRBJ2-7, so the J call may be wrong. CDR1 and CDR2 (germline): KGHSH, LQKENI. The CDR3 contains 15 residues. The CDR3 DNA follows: TGTGCCAGCTCACCAGTTAGCGGAGGGGACTACGAGCAGTACTTC. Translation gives CASSPVSGGDYEQYF.

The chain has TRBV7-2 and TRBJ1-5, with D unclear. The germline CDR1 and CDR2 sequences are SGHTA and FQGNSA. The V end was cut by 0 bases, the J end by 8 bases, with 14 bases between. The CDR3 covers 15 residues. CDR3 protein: CASSLAGTEGEPQHF. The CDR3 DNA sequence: TGTGCCAGCAGCTTAGCGGGCACCGAGGGTGAGCCCCAGCATTTT.

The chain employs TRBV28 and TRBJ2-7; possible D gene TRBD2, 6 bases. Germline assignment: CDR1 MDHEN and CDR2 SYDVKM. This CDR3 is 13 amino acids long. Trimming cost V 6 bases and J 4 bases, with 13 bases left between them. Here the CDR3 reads CASRTRDSYEQYF. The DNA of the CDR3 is TGTGCCAGCAGGACCCGGGACTCTTACGAGCAGTACTTC.

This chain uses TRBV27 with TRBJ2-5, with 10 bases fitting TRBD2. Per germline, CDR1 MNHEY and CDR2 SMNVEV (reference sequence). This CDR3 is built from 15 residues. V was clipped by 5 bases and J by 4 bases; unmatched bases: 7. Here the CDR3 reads CASSISRTSGETQYF. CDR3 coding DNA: TGTGCCAGCAGTATCTCCCGGACTAGCGGAGAGACCCAGTACTTC.

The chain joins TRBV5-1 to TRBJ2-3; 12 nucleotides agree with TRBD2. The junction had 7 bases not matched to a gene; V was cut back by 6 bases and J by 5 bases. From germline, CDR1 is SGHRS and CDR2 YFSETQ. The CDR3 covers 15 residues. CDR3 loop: CASTSGRAGGDTQYF. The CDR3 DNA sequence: TGCGCCAGCACTAGCGGGAGGGCCGGTGGAGATACGCAGTATTTT.

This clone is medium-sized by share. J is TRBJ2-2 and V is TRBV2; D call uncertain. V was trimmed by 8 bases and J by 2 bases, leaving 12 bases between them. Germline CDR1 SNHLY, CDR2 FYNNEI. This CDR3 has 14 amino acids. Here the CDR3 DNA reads TGTGCCAGCCACGTTAGTGCCAACACCGGGGAGCTGTTTTTT. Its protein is CASHVSANTGELFF.

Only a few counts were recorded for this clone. The CDR3 coding sequence is TGTGCCATCAGTGAGGTGGCTCTGGGAGACCCCCGGAACATTCAGTACTTC. This gives the protein CAISEVALGDPRNIQYF. The chain couples TRBV10-3 to TRBJ2-4; a possible D gene is TRBD2 (5 bases). Germline CDR1 is ENHRY and CDR2 is SYGVKD. The CDR3 loop spans 17 amino acids. Between the trimmed V and J ends, which lost 2 bases and 7 bases, there was a span of 21 bases.

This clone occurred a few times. CDR3 DNA sequence: TGTGCCAGTAAAGGAGGGTTTACTGAAGCTTTCTTT. Translated, it gives CASKGGFTEAFF. The J gene is TRBJ1-1, the V gene TRBV19; D remains unclear. CDR3 length: 12 amino acids. The V gene's germline CDR1 is LNHDA and CDR2 SQIVND (reference sequence). V was clipped by 7 bases and J by 5 bases, with 11 bases between them.

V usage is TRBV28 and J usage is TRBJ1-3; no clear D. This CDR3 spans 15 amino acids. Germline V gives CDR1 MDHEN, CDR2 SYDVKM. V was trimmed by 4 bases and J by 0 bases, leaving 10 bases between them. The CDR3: CASSSYGSSGNTIYF. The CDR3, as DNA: TGTGCCAGCAGTTCTTACGGGAGCTCTGGAAACACCATATATTTT.

The CDR3 loop reads CASSKRGSGDTQYF. As DNA, the CDR3 is TGTGCCAGCAGCAAACGAGGTAGCGGGGATACGCAGTATTTT. The V gene is TRBV9, the J gene TRBJ2-3; 7 bases are a match to TRBD2. This CDR3 spans 14 amino acids. Germline V gene lookup returns CDR1 SGDLS and CDR2 YYNGEE. V shed 4 bases and J 6 bases; nucleotides not matched to a gene: 8.

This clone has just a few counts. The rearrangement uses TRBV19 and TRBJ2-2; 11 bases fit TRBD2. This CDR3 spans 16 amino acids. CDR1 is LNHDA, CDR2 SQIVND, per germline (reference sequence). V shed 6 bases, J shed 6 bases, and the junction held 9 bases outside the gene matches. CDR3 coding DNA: TGTGCCAGTAGGGTATTAGCGGGAGGGCAGGCCGGGGAGCTGTTTTTT. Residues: CASRVLAGGQAGELFF.

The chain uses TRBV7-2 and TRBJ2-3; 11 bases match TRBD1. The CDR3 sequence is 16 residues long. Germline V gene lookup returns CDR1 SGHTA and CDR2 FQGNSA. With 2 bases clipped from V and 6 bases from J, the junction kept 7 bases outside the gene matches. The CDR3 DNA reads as TGTGCCAGCAGCTTACAAGGACAGGGGGCGTGGGATACGCAGTATTTT. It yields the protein CASSLQGQGAWDTQYF.

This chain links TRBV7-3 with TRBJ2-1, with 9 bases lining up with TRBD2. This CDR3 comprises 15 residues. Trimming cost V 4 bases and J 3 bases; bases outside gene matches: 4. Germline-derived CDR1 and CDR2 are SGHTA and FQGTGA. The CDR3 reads CASSSRTSDYNEQFF. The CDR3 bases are TGTGCCAGCAGCTCACGGACTAGCGACTACAATGAGCAGTTCTTC.

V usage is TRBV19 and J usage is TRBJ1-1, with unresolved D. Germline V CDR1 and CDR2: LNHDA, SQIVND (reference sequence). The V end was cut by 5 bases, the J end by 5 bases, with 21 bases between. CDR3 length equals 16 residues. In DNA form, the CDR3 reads TGTGCCAGTAGTCTCACCCTCAGGCTCCGTTATACTGAAGCTTTCTTT. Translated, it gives CASSLTLRLRYTEAFF.

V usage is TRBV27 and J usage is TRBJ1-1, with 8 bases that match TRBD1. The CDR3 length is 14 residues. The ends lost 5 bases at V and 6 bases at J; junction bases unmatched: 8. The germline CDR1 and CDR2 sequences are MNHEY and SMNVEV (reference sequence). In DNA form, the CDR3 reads TGTGCCAGCAGTCTACGGACAGGGAGCCCTGAAGCTTTCTTT. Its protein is CASSLRTGSPEAFF.

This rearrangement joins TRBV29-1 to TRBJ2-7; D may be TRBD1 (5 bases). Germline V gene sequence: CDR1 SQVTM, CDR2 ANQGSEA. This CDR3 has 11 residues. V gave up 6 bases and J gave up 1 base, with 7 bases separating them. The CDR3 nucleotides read TGCAGCGTGACAGTGTCCTACGAGCAGTACTTC. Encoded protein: CSVTVSYEQYF.

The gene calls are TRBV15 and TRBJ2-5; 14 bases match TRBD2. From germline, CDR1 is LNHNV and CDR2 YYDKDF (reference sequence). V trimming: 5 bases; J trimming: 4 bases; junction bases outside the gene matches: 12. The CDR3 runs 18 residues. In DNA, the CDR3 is TGTGCCACCAGCGGACGACTAGCGGGAGGGCTGTTAGGAGAGACCCAGTACTTC. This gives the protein CATSGRLAGGLLGETQYF.

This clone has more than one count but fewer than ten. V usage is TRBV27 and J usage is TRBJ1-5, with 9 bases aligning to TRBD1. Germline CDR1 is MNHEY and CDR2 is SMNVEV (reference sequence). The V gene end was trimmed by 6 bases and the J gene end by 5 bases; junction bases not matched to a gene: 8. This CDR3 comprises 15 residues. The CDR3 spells CASREDGTGYQPQHF. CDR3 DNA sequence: TGTGCCAGCAGGGAAGATGGGACAGGGTATCAGCCCCAGCATTTT.

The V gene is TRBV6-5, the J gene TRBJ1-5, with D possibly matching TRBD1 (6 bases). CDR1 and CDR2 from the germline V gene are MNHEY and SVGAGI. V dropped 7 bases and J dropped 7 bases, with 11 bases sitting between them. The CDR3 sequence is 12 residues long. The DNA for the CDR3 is TGTGCCAGCATGGGGGCTTGGCAGCCCCAGCATTTT. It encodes CASMGAWQPQHF.

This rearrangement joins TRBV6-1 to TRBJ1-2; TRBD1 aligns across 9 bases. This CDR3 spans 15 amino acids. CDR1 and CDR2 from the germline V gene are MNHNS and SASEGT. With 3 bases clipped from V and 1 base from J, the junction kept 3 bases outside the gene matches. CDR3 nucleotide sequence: TGTGCCAGCAGTGACACAGGGGGCCATAACTATGGCTACACCTTC. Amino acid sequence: CASSDTGGHNYGYTF.

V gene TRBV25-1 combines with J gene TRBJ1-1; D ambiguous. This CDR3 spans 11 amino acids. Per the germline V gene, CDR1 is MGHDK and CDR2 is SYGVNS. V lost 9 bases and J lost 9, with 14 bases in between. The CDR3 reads CASMTKRKAFF. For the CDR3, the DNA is TGTGCCAGTATGACGAAGCGGAAAGCTTTCTTT.

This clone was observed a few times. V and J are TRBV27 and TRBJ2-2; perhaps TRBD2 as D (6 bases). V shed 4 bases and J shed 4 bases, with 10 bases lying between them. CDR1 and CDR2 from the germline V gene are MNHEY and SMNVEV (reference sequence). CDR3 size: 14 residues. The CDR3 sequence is CASSSGESTGELFF. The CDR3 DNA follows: TGTGCCAGCAGTTCGGGGGAGAGCACCGGGGAGCTGTTTTTT.

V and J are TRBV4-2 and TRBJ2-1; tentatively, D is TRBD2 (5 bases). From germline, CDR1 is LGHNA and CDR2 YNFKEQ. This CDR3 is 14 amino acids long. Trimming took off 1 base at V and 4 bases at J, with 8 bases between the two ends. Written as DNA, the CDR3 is TGTGCCAGCAGCCAAGGTGGCGGGTACAATGAGCAGTTCTTC. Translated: CASSQGGGYNEQFF.